This T cell receptor beta chain was identified in a study of beta chain features in type 1 diabetes. Sampling consisted of one heparinised blood draw per donor, averaging approximately 120 mL. This clone was detected only a few times. What it binds is unknown. Deletions cut 5 bases from V and 3 bases from J, with 20 bases between. The CDR3 has 16 residues. Germline CDR1 reads SEHNR; CDR2 reads FQNEAQ (reference sequence). TCRB transcripts that were expressed got sequenced, as all of the isolated RNA had been reverse transcribed. Profiled with immunoSEQ multiplex PCR; TCRdb holds only in-frame clones, not every one. The profile shows 450,000 or so clones, 11% of them singletons. Findings of the study overall: In cDNA sequencing, cells with high TCR expression could be over-represented. Fewer insertions but more deletions were seen at VDJ junctions in type 1 diabetes patients.

The sequence came from a woman aged 18-30 years in good health. The V gene is TRBV7-9, the J gene TRBJ2-7; D perhaps matches TRBD1 (6 bases). Sequenced material: naive CD4+ T cells from blood. This chain's CDR3 is CASSQMRGQKNYEQYF. For the CDR3, the DNA is TGTGCCAGCAGCCAGATGCGAGGACAGAAAAACTACGAGCAGTACTTC.